The 21 T cell receptor beta chains listed next were all sequenced from one sample in a study of technical replicates of blood from a handful of donors. The repertoire was sequenced with immunoSEQ multiplex PCR; TCRdb's copy has only in-frame clones and lacks some. Here the sample spans about 75,000 clones, approximately 96% being singletons. The sample taken for sequencing was T cells isolated from PBMCs. All receptors derive from a human donor in good health.

This chain connects TRBV19 to TRBJ2-7, with 7 bases identical to TRBD1. J lost 3 bases, V lost 5 bases, and 7 bases had no gene match. There are 14 residues in the CDR3. The germline CDR1 and CDR2 sequences are LNHDA and SQIVND (reference sequence). The CDR3 nucleotides read TGTGCCAGTAGTCCTCGGGACAGCGTCTACGAGCAGTACTTC. This gives the protein CASSPRDSVYEQYF.

The chain has TRBV28 and TRBJ1-5; D unclear. Trimming took off 6 bases at V and 3 bases at J, with 18 bases between the two ends. Germline lookup yields CDR1 MDHEN and CDR2 SYDVKM. The CDR3 spans 16 residues. In DNA, the CDR3 is TGTGCCAGCAGGGAATATGAACGGGGAAACAATCAGCCCCAGCATTTT. It codes for CASREYERGNNQPQHF.

The chain joins TRBV11-1 to TRBJ1-2; maybe TRBD1 (5 bases). This CDR3 contains 12 residues. CDR1 and CDR2 from the germline V gene are SGHAT and FQDESV (reference sequence). V lost 2 bases and J 4 bases, leaving 5 bases between the germline ends. The CDR3: CASSLQGYGYTF. CDR3 coding DNA: TGTGCCAGCAGCTTACAGGGCTATGGCTACACCTTC.

The chain joins TRBV19 to TRBJ2-7, with D unclear. CDR3 size: 14 residues. Trimming removed 2 bases from V and 3 bases from J, with 11 bases in between. CDR1 and CDR2 from the germline V gene are LNHDA and SQIVND (reference sequence). The CDR3 loop is CASSIIDRFYEQYF. DNA for the CDR3: TGTGCCAGTAGTATAATAGATAGATTCTACGAGCAGTACTTC.

The gene calls are TRBV19 and TRBJ2-7; TRBD1 might be the D (6 bases). There are 12 residues in the CDR3. V dropped 7 bases and J dropped 4 bases, with 11 bases sitting between them. CDR1 LNHDA and CDR2 SQIVND come from the germline V gene (reference sequence). The CDR3 nucleotides are TGTGCCAGTAACGCACAGGGTTACGAGCAGTACTTC. Translating gives CASNAQGYEQYF.

The chain recombines TRBV27 with TRBJ2-2; D might be TRBD1 (5 bases). The CDR3 has 12 amino acids. Per the germline V gene, CDR1 is MNHEY and CDR2 is SMNVEV (reference sequence). Trimming pared 8 bases from V and 2 bases from J, leaving 6 bases between. Here the CDR3 DNA reads TGTGCCAGCCAGGGAAACACCGGGGAGCTGTTTTTT. Its protein product is CASQGNTGELFF.

This chain uses TRBV7-3 with TRBJ2-1; 9 bases line up with TRBD2. Germline trimming cut 5 bases from V and 12 bases from J; bases unmatched to any gene: 11. Germline assignment: CDR1 SGHTA and CDR2 FQGTGA. The CDR3 has 14 amino acids. The CDR3 bases are TGTGCCAGCAGCCTACCCCAGGCGGGGGGGCGGCAGTTCTTC. As protein: CASSLPQAGGRQFF.

V and J are TRBV7-9 and TRBJ2-1; possibly TRBD2 for D (6 bases). Per the germline V gene, CDR1 is SEHNR and CDR2 is FQNEAQ (reference sequence). The ends were cut back, 6 bases at V and 4 bases at J, with 16 bases in the middle. This CDR3 region has 15 residues. The DNA of the CDR3 is TGTGCCAGCAGTCGTACCGGGACTTCATACAATGAGCAGTTCTTC. This codes for CASSRTGTSYNEQFF.

This clone was seen just once. The chain is built from TRBV6-5 and TRBJ2-1, with 9 positions matching TRBD2. With V trimmed by 6 bases and J by 15 bases, 12 bases remained unmatched. The V gene's germline CDR1 is MNHEY and CDR2 SVGAGI. The CDR3 length is 13 residues. The CDR3 is CASRLAGALYLFF. The CDR3 bases are TGTGCCAGCAGATTAGCGGGAGCCCTATACTTGTTCTTC.

The chain employs TRBV11-2 and TRBJ2-2, with 7 positions matching TRBD2. This CDR3 spans 14 amino acids. The germline V gene has CDR1 SGHAT and CDR2 FQNNGV. Trimming at V came to 6 bases and at J to 4 bases, leaving 5 bases not matched to a gene. The CDR3 nucleotides are TGTGCCAGCAGAAGCGGGGTTAGCACCGGGGAGCTGTTTTTT. Residues: CASRSGVSTGELFF.

The chain links TRBV5-1 to TRBJ1-3; no definite D call. The CDR3 spans 13 residues. The V and J ends lost 5 bases and 2 bases respectively, with 8 bases between them. The V gene's germline CDR1 is SGHRS and CDR2 YFSETQ. CDR3 region: CASSNITGNTIYF. The CDR3 nucleotides read TGCGCCAGCAGTAACATAACTGGAAACACCATATATTTT.

The J gene is TRBJ2-7, the V gene TRBV27, with 10 bases fitting TRBD1. The trim removed 6 bases at V and 2 bases at J, leaving 7 bases unmatched. CDR3 length: 15 amino acids. Germline V gene data show CDR1 as MNHEY and CDR2 as SMNVEV (reference sequence). The CDR3 spells CASSRGGTGAYEQYF. The CDR3 region has the DNA TGTGCCAGCAGCCGAGGGGGGACAGGGGCCTACGAGCAGTACTTC.

The chain uses TRBV6-5 and TRBJ1-1; 8 nucleotides agree with TRBD1. The junction had 3 bases not matched to a gene; V was cut back by 6 bases and J by 3 bases. The CDR3 contains 13 residues. Germline V CDR1 and CDR2: MNHEY, SVGAGI. The CDR3 DNA reads TGTGCCAGCAGCTCGACAGGGGACACTGAAGCTTTCTTT. Translated, it gives CASSSTGDTEAFF.

The J gene is TRBJ2-1, the V gene TRBV25-1; tentative D call: TRBD2 (6 bases). The germline gives CDR1 MGHDK, CDR2 SYGVNS. The V end was cut by 6 bases, the J end by 5 bases, with 14 bases between. This CDR3 has 14 residues. CDR3 DNA sequence: TGTGCCAGCAGACTCGGGGGAGACCACAATGAGCAGTTCTTC. It is translated as CASRLGGDHNEQFF.

The chain carries TRBV19 and TRBJ1-1, with 10 bases fitting TRBD1. The V segment lost 5 bases and the J segment 4 bases; nucleotides outside the gene matches: 7. The germline CDR1 and CDR2 sequences are LNHDA and SQIVND (reference sequence). The CDR3 covers 15 residues. The CDR3 DNA reads as TGTGCCAGTAGTCCCCGGACAGGGGGGATCACTGAAGCTTTCTTT. It yields the protein CASSPRTGGITEAFF. Variable domain in full (rest from reference TRBV19 and TRBJ1-1): DGGITQSPKYLFRKEGQNVTLSCEQNLNHDAMYWYRQDPGQGLRLIYYSQIVNDFQKGDIAEGYSVSREKKESFPLTVTSAQKNPTAFYLCASSPRTGGITEAFFGQGTRLTVV.

The gene calls are TRBV5-1 and TRBJ2-5; 7 positions agree with TRBD1. CDR1 is SGHRS, CDR2 YFSETQ, per germline. The CDR3 contains 17 residues. The J segment lost 2 bases and the V segment lost 0 bases, leaving 10 bases of the junction unmatched. The CDR3 here is CASSLVFLRQGQETQYF. The CDR3 DNA sequence: TGCGCCAGCAGCTTGGTCTTTCTAAGACAGGGTCAAGAGACCCAGTACTTC.

The rearrangement uses TRBV7-8 and TRBJ2-5, with a weak D call TRBD2 (5 bases). This CDR3 is 13 amino acids long. CDR1 SGHVS and CDR2 FQNEAQ come from the germline V gene. V was trimmed by 6 bases and J by 4 bases, leaving 12 bases between them. CDR3 sequence: CASSEGLVETQYF. The CDR3 DNA sequence: TGTGCCAGCAGTGAGGGATTAGTAGAGACCCAGTACTTC.

This chain links TRBV27 with TRBJ1-4, with TRBD1 as a possible D gene (6 bases). From germline, CDR1 is MNHEY and CDR2 SMNVEV (reference sequence). The CDR3 length is 15 residues. Trimming pared 6 bases from V and 3 bases from J, leaving 14 bases between. The CDR3 is CASRRMTGPNEKLFF. The DNA for the CDR3 is TGTGCCAGCAGACGAATGACAGGACCTAATGAAAAACTGTTTTTT.

This clone was counted a single time. The rearrangement links TRBV5-4 to TRBJ2-1; D perhaps matches TRBD1 (6 bases). V was trimmed by 4 bases and J by 5 bases, leaving 10 bases between them. The CDR3 sequence is 13 residues long. CDR1 SGHNT and CDR2 YYREEE come from the germline V gene (reference sequence). The CDR3 here is CASSTGHDNEQFF. The CDR3 DNA is TGTGCCAGCAGCACGGGACACGACAATGAGCAGTTCTTC.

The CDR3 sequence is CASSPRGAGVYEQYF. CDR3 nucleotide sequence: TGTGCCAGCAGCCCTCGGGGAGCGGGAGTCTACGAGCAGTACTTC. This rearrangement joins TRBV9 to TRBJ2-7, with 8 positions matching TRBD2. CDR3 length: 15 amino acids. The trim removed 4 bases at V and 3 bases at J, leaving 9 bases unmatched. Germline V lookup: CDR1 SGDLS, CDR2 YYNGEE.

V gene TRBV6-5 combines with J gene TRBJ1-1; no reliable D call. CDR1 MNHEY and CDR2 SVGAGI come from the germline V gene. The CDR3 spans 12 residues. Trimming left V 8 bases short and J 4 bases short, with 11 bases between. The CDR3 protein is CASRPTGTEAFF. The DNA for the CDR3 is TGTGCCAGCCGGCCAACGGGCACTGAAGCTTTCTTT.